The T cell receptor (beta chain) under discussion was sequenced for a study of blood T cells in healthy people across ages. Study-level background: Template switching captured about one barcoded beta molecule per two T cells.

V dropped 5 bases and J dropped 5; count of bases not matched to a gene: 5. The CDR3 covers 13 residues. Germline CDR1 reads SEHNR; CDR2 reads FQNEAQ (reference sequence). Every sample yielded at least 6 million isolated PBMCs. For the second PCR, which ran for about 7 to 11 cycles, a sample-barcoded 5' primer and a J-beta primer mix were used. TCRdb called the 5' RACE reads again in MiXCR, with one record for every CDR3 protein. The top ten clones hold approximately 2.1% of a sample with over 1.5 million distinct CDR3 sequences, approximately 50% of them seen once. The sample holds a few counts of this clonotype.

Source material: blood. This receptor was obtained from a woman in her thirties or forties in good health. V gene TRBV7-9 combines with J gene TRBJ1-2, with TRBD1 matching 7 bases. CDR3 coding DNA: TGTGCCAGCAGCCGGGACAGCGAATATGGCTACACCTTC. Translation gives CASSRDSEYGYTF.